Shown below are 30 T cell receptor beta chains from a single sample sequenced in a study of regulatory T cells in long-lasting Graves disease. The TCR beta library used iRepertoire HTBI primers with Arm-PCR amplification of CDR3. TCRdb reprocessed the multiplex PCR reads with MiXCR, giving one entry per CDR3 protein. The sample yields a few hundred thousand distinct CDR3 sequences, approximately 10% seen once. The time point: newly diagnosed GD, antithyroid drugs for less than 3 months. Preparation of the TCR library used RNA extracted from PBMCs. Separately, the same data were catalogued under a study of T cells in Graves' hyperthyroidism and ophthalmopathy.

The sample in question was peripheral blood mononuclear cells (PBMCs), obtained at new diagnosis, from a patient treated with antithyroid drugs. The receptor set was obtained from a woman between 18 and 30 years old with Graves disease.

CDR3 amino acids: CATSDTRAGVQVDTQYF. The CDR3 bases are TGTGCCACCAGTGATACGAGAGCGGGAGTTCAGGTGGATACGCAGTATTTT. The rearrangement links TRBV24-1 to TRBJ2-3, with 8 bases identical to TRBD2. The V gene's germline CDR1 is KGHDR and CDR2 SFDVKD. The CDR3 loop spans 17 amino acids. Germline trimming cut 3 bases from V and 6 bases from J; bases unmatched to any gene: 13.

V gene TRBV28 combines with J gene TRBJ2-7, with a tentative D call TRBD2 (5 bases). V lost 3 bases, J lost 2 bases, and 14 bases lay in between. The germline V gene has CDR1 MDHEN and CDR2 SYDVKM. CDR3 length: 15 residues. The CDR3 region is CASSFLEDPPYEQYF. The CDR3 DNA reads TGTGCCAGCAGTTTTCTGGAGGACCCACCCTACGAGCAGTACTTC. Combining the CDR3 with reference TRBV28 and TRBJ2-7 gives the whole variable domain DVKVTQSSRYLVKRTGEKVFLECVQDMDHENMFWYRQDPGLGLRLIYFSYDVKMKEKGDIPEGYSVSREKKERFSLILESASTNQTSMYLCASSFLEDPPYEQYFGPGTRLTVT.

Of note for this clonotype: A read error may explain this, as a much larger clone is one base away. The chain employs TRBV13 and TRBJ2-2, with a possible D match to TRBD2 (6 bases). The CDR3 sequence is 16 residues long. Germline assignment: CDR1 PRHDT and CDR2 FYEKMQ (reference sequence). The CDR3 protein is CAGSLGGTTRTGELFF. The CDR3 DNA sequence: TGTGCCGGCAGCTTGGGCGGGACCACGCGGACCGGGGAGCTGTTTTTT.

The rearrangement joins TRBV28 to TRBJ2-3; TRBD1 might be the D (6 bases). Trimming took 5 bases from V and 8 from J, leaving 11 bases between them. The CDR3 extends over 12 amino acids. In germline, CDR1 is MDHEN, CDR2 SYDVKM. The DNA for the CDR3 is TGTGCCAGCAGTACCGACAGGAGTACGCAGTATTTT. Translation: CASSTDRSTQYF. The variable domain in full, completed from reference TRBV28 and TRBJ2-3, reads DVKVTQSSRYLVKRTGEKVFLECVQDMDHENMFWYRQDPGLGLRLIYFSYDVKMKEKGDIPEGYSVSREKKERFSLILESASTNQTSMYLCASSTDRSTQYFGPGTRLTVL.

This clonotype was observed at least ten times. The J gene is TRBJ1-1, the V gene TRBV7-3, with 9 bases matching TRBD1. V lost 3 bases, J lost 2 bases, and 13 bases stayed unmatched. In germline, CDR1 is SGHTA, CDR2 FQGTGA. The CDR3 contains 18 residues. CDR3 nucleotides: TGTGCCAGCAGCTTGGGGCGGACAGGGGAATTTATAAACACTGAAGCTTTCTTT. This encodes CASSLGRTGEFINTEAFF.

This clonotype was counted ten times or more. The V and J genes are TRBV27 and TRBJ2-7; 8 bases are shared with TRBD1. Germline V gene data show CDR1 as MNHEY and CDR2 as SMNVEV (reference sequence). CDR3 length equals 17 residues. After removal of 1 base from V and 5 bases from J, the junction contained 13 bases not matched to a gene. CDR3 region: CASSLLGRGRGAHEQYF. In DNA form, the CDR3 reads TGTGCCAGCAGTTTATTGGGCAGGGGGCGCGGAGCTCACGAGCAGTACTTC.

The J gene is TRBJ1-1, the V gene TRBV28, with a possible D match to TRBD1 (5 bases). The CDR3 has 19 amino acids. V was clipped by 4 bases and J by 0 bases, with 24 bases between them. Germline V lookup: CDR1 MDHEN, CDR2 SYDVKM. CDR3 sequence reads: CASSSFGWAGRGMNTEAFF. The CDR3 nucleotides are TGTGCCAGCAGTTCTTTTGGGTGGGCAGGGAGGGGAATGAACACTGAAGCTTTCTTT.

This clonotype was picked up many times. The chain links TRBV2 to TRBJ2-2; D remains unclear. CDR1 is SNHLY and CDR2 is FYNNEI in the germline V gene. The CDR3 runs 13 residues. Deletions cut 5 bases from V and 5 bases from J, with 9 bases between. The CDR3 sequence is CASSPPYTGELFF. CDR3 in DNA: TGTGCCAGCAGTCCACCTTATACCGGGGAGCTGTTTTTT.

The table lists this clonotype with many counts. This chain links TRBV11-2 with TRBJ2-7, with 11 bases matching TRBD2. V lost 5 bases, J lost 3 bases, and 9 bases stayed unmatched. Looked up from germline, CDR1 is SGHAT and CDR2 is FQNNGV. The CDR3 is 16 residues long. This CDR3 reads CASSNSGTSGNYEQYF. CDR3 sequence (DNA): TGTGCCAGCAGCAACTCCGGGACTAGCGGTAACTACGAGCAGTACTTC.

This clonotype was detected many times. This rearrangement joins TRBV5-5 to TRBJ1-2; possible D gene TRBD1, 5 bases. The V end was cut by 3 bases, the J end by 2 bases, with 17 bases between. The CDR3 spans 16 residues. CDR1 is SGHKS, CDR2 YYEKEE, per germline (reference sequence). The CDR3, as DNA: TGTGCCAGCAGCTCTTATGCAGGGACGCCCAACTATGGCTACACCTTC. It translates to CASSSYAGTPNYGYTF.

This clonotype showed up many times. The chain employs TRBV2 and TRBJ2-3; D is perhaps TRBD1 (5 bases). This CDR3 contains 16 residues. Trimming removed 2 bases at V and 0 bases at J, with 12 bases between. The V gene's germline CDR1 is SNHLY and CDR2 FYNNEI. The CDR3 nucleotides read TGTGCCAGCAGTGAACGAAGGGGCGGTAGCACAGATACGCAGTATTTT. It yields the protein CASSERRGGSTDTQYF.

This clonotype was seen more than once but under ten times. The chain is built from TRBV14 and TRBJ2-1; no reliable D call. Per the germline V gene, CDR1 is SGHDN and CDR2 is FVKESK. Trimming took off 6 bases at V and 6 bases at J, with 12 bases between the two ends. This CDR3 comprises 13 residues. CDR3 DNA: TGTGCCAGCAGTTGGGGATCGGGCAATGAGCAGTTCTTC. Its protein is CASSWGSGNEQFF.

This clonotype has ten or more counts. The chain joins TRBV13 to TRBJ2-7; perhaps TRBD1 as D (6 bases). The length of the CDR3 is 13 residues. Trimming left V 3 bases short and J 6 bases short, with 12 bases between. Germline CDR1 is PRHDT and CDR2 is FYEKMQ (reference sequence). Written as DNA, the CDR3 is TGTGCCAGCAGCTTTCGGGACAAAGGCGAGCAGTACTTC. It yields the protein CASSFRDKGEQYF.

The rearrangement uses TRBV10-3 and TRBJ2-2, with D unresolved. The CDR3 totals 11 residues. Trimming cost V 8 bases and J 6 bases, with 7 bases left between them. Germline loops: CDR1 ENHRY, CDR2 SYGVKD. CDR3 in amino acids: CAIRVAGELFF. The DNA for the CDR3 is TGTGCCATCCGCGTAGCCGGGGAGCTGTTTTTT.

This clonotype occurred many times. This chain uses TRBV6-1 with TRBJ1-2; 8 bases are a match to TRBD1. CDR3 length: 13 amino acids. J gave up 3 bases and V 8 bases, and 5 bases lay outside the gene matches. Germline V gene data show CDR1 as MNHNS and CDR2 as SASEGT. The CDR3 sequence: CASGQGPYYGYTF. As DNA, the CDR3 is TGTGCCAGCGGACAGGGACCCTACTATGGCTACACCTTC.

Worth noting for this clonotype: A much larger clone sits a single nucleotide away, making a read error possible. Lacking the conserved final phenylalanine or tryptophan, this CDR3 likely reflects a read error. The V and J genes are TRBV5-5 and TRBJ2-3; D is undetermined. Germline values: CDR1 SGHKS, CDR2 YYEKEE (reference sequence). Trimming took 3 bases from V and 4 from J, leaving 9 bases between them. The CDR3 has 13 residues. The CDR3, as DNA: TGTGCCAGCAGCTGGCCCGACTCAGATACGCAGTATCTT. It is translated as CASSWPDSDTQYL.

The sample holds many counts of this clonotype. The J gene is TRBJ2-7, the V gene TRBV2; 9 bases align to TRBD2. The J segment lost 0 bases and the V segment lost 7 bases, leaving 7 bases of the junction unmatched. The CDR3 runs 15 residues. Germline V CDR1 and CDR2: SNHLY, FYNNEI. The CDR3, as DNA: TGTGCCAGCACCTCTAGCGGGACATTCTCCTACGAGCAGTACTTC. Translating it yields CASTSSGTFSYEQYF.

With regard to this clonotype: A single base separates this from a much larger clone, so it may be a read error. V is TRBV9 and J is TRBJ2-6, with D unresolved. Germline CDR1 and CDR2: SGDLS and YYNGEE. This CDR3 has 17 amino acids. DNA for the CDR3: TGTGCCAGCAGCGTAGAAGGGCCCGGGTATGGGCCCAACGTCCTGACTTTC. Translating gives CASSVEGPGYGPNVLTF.

This clonotype was counted a few times. This chain links TRBV5-5 with TRBJ1-2; D is unresolved. Germline values: CDR1 SGHKS, CDR2 YYEKEE (reference sequence). The CDR3 is 12 amino acids. Trimming removed 1 base from V and 5 bases from J, with 6 bases in between. DNA for the CDR3: TGTGCCAGCAGCTTGTTCCTTTATGGCTACACCTTC. Translation: CASSLFLYGYTF.

This clonotype was counted many times. V is TRBV5-1 and J is TRBJ2-7, with D unresolved. There are 12 residues in the CDR3. Trimming cost V 1 base and J 6 bases, with 8 bases left between them. The germline gives CDR1 SGHRS, CDR2 YFSETQ. DNA for the CDR3: TGCGCCAGCAGCTTGAACCGTATCGAGCAGTACTTC. Residues: CASSLNRIEQYF.

This clonotype was counted ten times or more. The chain links TRBV7-2 to TRBJ2-1; no definite D call. CDR1 and CDR2 from the germline V gene are SGHTA and FQGNSA. Deletions cut 2 bases from V and 8 bases from J, with 13 bases between. CDR3 size: 14 residues. The CDR3 sequence: CASSLLNIRDEQFF. The DNA of the CDR3 is TGTGCCAGCAGCTTATTAAATATTAGGGATGAGCAGTTCTTC.

This chain uses TRBV19 with TRBJ2-4; 7 bases are shared with TRBD1. Germline values: CDR1 LNHDA, CDR2 SQIVND (reference sequence). V gave up 3 bases and J gave up 3 bases; unmatched junction bases: 8. The CDR3 extends over 16 amino acids. This chain's CDR3 is CASSIRQGPRKNIQYF. The CDR3 DNA follows: TGTGCCAGTAGTATCAGACAGGGCCCTCGCAAAAACATTCAGTACTTC.

This clonotype was counted many times. This chain uses TRBV9 with TRBJ1-1; 10 bases line up with TRBD1. From germline, CDR1 is SGDLS and CDR2 YYNGEE. V lost 4 bases and J lost 4; bases outside the gene matches: 13. This CDR3 comprises 17 residues. CDR3 protein: CASSQPGQGLSGTEAFF. DNA of the CDR3: TGTGCCAGCAGCCAGCCGGGACAGGGGTTGTCGGGCACTGAAGCTTTCTTT.

V is TRBV10-3 and J is TRBJ1-5; D may be TRBD1 (6 bases). Trimming cost V 0 bases and J 5 bases, with 14 bases left between them. Germline CDR1 ENHRY, CDR2 SYGVKD. The CDR3 contains 16 residues. The CDR3 DNA reads as TGTGCCATCAGTGAGTCGGCGGGACATTTTGATCAGCCCCAGCATTTT. This encodes CAISESAGHFDQPQHF.

This clonotype was recorded many times. This chain links TRBV29-1 with TRBJ2-7; TRBD1 aligns across 7 bases. The CDR3 runs 13 residues. Germline trimming cut 4 bases from V and 3 bases from J; bases unmatched to any gene: 6. Per germline, CDR1 SQVTM and CDR2 ANQGSEA. The CDR3 spells CSVVTGSDYEQYF. CDR3 coding DNA: TGCAGCGTTGTGACAGGGTCTGACTACGAGCAGTACTTC.

Of note for this clonotype: A read error may produce the germline difference seen at one junction end. The rearrangement links TRBV25-1 to TRBJ1-1; 8 bases are shared with TRBD1. Germline V CDR1 and CDR2: MGHDK, SYGVNS. This CDR3 is 14 amino acids long. In DNA form, the CDR3 reads TGTGTCAGCAGTTTAGGGACAGGCCGGCCTGAAGCTTTCTTT. Translated: CVSSLGTGRPEAFF.

This clonotype has just a few counts. Germline is not matched at one junction end, which may reflect a read error. This sequence joins TRBV7-9 and TRBJ2-6, with D possibly TRBD1 on 7 matching bases. This CDR3 spans 18 amino acids. Per germline, CDR1 SEHNR and CDR2 FQNEAQ (reference sequence). CDR3 coding DNA: TGTGCCAGCAGCCGACGAGGAGGGGGCGCGACCGGGGCCAACGTCCCGACTTTC. It specifies CASSRRGGGATGANVPTF.

The chain has TRBV7-9 and TRBJ2-3, with 11 bases matching TRBD2. Per germline, CDR1 SEHNR and CDR2 FQNEAQ (reference sequence). This CDR3 contains 18 residues. V gave up 2 bases and J gave up 4 bases; unmatched junction bases: 11. Here the CDR3 reads CASSLRAVAGGAADTQYF. The CDR3 nucleotides are TGTGCCAGCAGCTTAAGGGCAGTAGCGGGGGGGGCCGCAGATACGCAGTATTTT.

The chain is built from TRBV3-1 and TRBJ1-2; no reliable D call. Trimming shortened V by 6 bases and J by 6 bases, and 17 bases separated the two germline ends. The CDR3 is 14 amino acids. Looked up from germline, CDR1 is LGHDT and CDR2 is YNNKEL (reference sequence). Here the CDR3 DNA reads TGTGCCAGCAGTCGAGCCTTTGGAGCGGATGGCTACACCTTC. Translating gives CASSRAFGADGYTF.

This clonotype has just a few counts. This chain joins TRBV3-1 and TRBJ1-1; the D gene is possibly TRBD1 (5 bases). The CDR3 is 15 amino acids. The V end was cut by 0 bases, the J end by 3 bases, with 11 bases between. Germline CDR1 and CDR2: LGHDT and YNNKEL (reference sequence). CDR3 nucleotides: TGTGCCAGCAGCCAAGAAACGGGACGCCACACTGAAGCTTTCTTT. It specifies CASSQETGRHTEAFF.